The sample holds many counts of the clone carrying this T cell receptor beta chain. Its antigen is unknown. The sample comes from a study of T cells in Graves' hyperthyroidism and ophthalmopathy. Graves' hyperthyroidism was deemed stable given no ophthalmopathy progression within 18 months. General study results and limits: Most clonotypes that expanded in the thyroid above 0.001 also showed up in blood. Ophthalmopathy and stable hyperthyroidism were told apart by a 13 V-J model.

From RNA transcripts, TCR beta CDR3 regions were amplified. In the first-round RT-PCR of the TCR CDR3, the HTBI primer set was used. TCRdb re-derived calls from the multiplex PCR reads in MiXCR, one entry per CDR3 protein. Of over 300,000 distinct CDR3 sequences listed, approximately 14% are singletons. Sample: blood. The receptor comes from a woman aged 55-69 years with Graves' hyperthyroidism.

In nucleotides, the CDR3 is TGTGCCAGCAGTAGCCAATACGGCTACACCTTC. The encoded protein is CASSSQYGYTF. The chain uses TRBV6-1 and TRBJ1-2, with unresolved D. V was clipped by 5 bases and J by 8 bases, with 9 bases between them. Germline V gene lookup returns CDR1 MNHNS and CDR2 SASEGT. This CDR3 has 11 amino acids.